Each of the 3 T cell receptor beta chains below was sequenced from the same sample in a study of monozygotic twins with inflammatory bowel disease. Reprocessing the 5' RACE reads, TCRdb reports a single entry for every CDR3 protein and omits DNA. Its listing shows 110,000 to 150,000 distinct CDR3 sequences. The sample taken for sequencing was blood. The receptors shown here come from a human donor with ulcerative colitis or Crohn's disease, or a healthy co-twin of an affected twin (not recorded which).

CDR3 residues: CATSGGATDTQYF. The V call is TRBV7-3, the J call TRBJ2-3; TCRdb's D call of TRBD2 is untestable without DNA. The CDR3 length is 13 residues. Germline V gene data show CDR1 as SGHTA and CDR2 as FQGTGA.

The V and J genes are TRBV29-1 and TRBJ2-2; TCRdb names TRBD1, which stays unverified in the absence of DNA. The CDR3 is 14 amino acids. The germline gives CDR1 SQVTM, CDR2 ANQGSEA. The chain's CDR3 is CSVTGTGMTGELFF.

Here the CDR3 reads CASSLSETTYEQYF. The chain combines TRBV5-1 with TRBJ2-7; the D call from TCRdb, TRBD2, cannot be confirmed without DNA. CDR1 is SGHRS, CDR2 YFSETQ, per germline. This CDR3 has 14 residues.